This T cell receptor beta chain was observed in a study of shared clonotypes between healthy human individuals. Subsets obtained from CD4+ cells comprised CD45RA+ naive and CD45RA-negative memory cells. Each cell subset's genomic DNA was divided evenly among several immunoSEQ plates. The authors loaded 200 ng DNA, 30,000 to 35,000 T cell genomes, into sorted-subset replicate PCRs. The assay was immunoSEQ multiplex PCR, and TCRdb's table has in-frame clones only and misses some. The table includes over a million clones, 70% to 80% detected once. Trimming at V came to 4 bases and at J to 5 bases, leaving 7 bases not matched to a gene. The CDR3 has 14 amino acids. From germline, CDR1 is SGHRS and CDR2 YFSETQ.

This clonotype originated in a young man in good health. The rearrangement uses TRBV5-1 and TRBJ2-3, with 7 nucleotides matching TRBD1. Sequenced material: memory CD4+ T cells sorted from blood. As to subset: CD45RA-negative fraction. The CDR3 DNA reads as TGCGCCAGCAGCATTCAAGACAGGGAAGATACGCAGTATTTT. Translating it yields CASSIQDREDTQYF.